The 21 T cell receptor beta chains below come from one sample, sequenced in a study of sequential checkpoint blockade in melanoma. Using immunoSEQ multiplex PCR, the repertoire was profiled, and TCRdb retains in-frame clones only, with some absent. The data hold more than 15,000 clones, with more than 65% observed a single time. Specified treatment: randomized to nivolumab then ipilimumab (arm A) or the reverse (arm B). The material was CD8+ T cells sorted from blood (inferred from file names), obtained from a patient given nivolumab and ipilimumab in sequence. These receptor sequences come from a human donor with melanoma.

The chain links TRBV2 to TRBJ2-1; unclear D gene. The CDR3 contains 13 residues. Trimming cost V 5 bases and J 10 bases, with 15 bases left between them. Germline CDR1 and CDR2: SNHLY and FYNNEI. The CDR3 reads CASSPPRNLEQFF. CDR3 sequence (DNA): TGTGCCAGCAGTCCCCCCCGTAATTTAGAGCAGTTCTTC.

The chain recombines TRBV4-3 with TRBJ2-5, with D possibly matching TRBD2 (6 bases). The DNA end lines up better with TRBJ2-7; the J call may be wrong. The CDR3 is 15 residues long. From germline, CDR1 is LGHNA and CDR2 YSLEER. This CDR3 is CASSQAEGRYYEQYF. The CDR3 nucleotides read TGCGCCAGCAGCCAAGCGGAGGGCAGATACTACGAGCAGTACTTC.

The chain recombines TRBV11-2 with TRBJ2-2; D is possibly TRBD2 (6 bases). The CDR3 sequence is 14 residues long. Germline CDR1 reads SGHAT; CDR2 reads FQNNGV. The germline V and J ends were trimmed by 5 bases and 1 base, with 8 bases remaining between them. CDR3 region: CASSRRGNTGELFF. The CDR3 DNA reads as TGTGCCAGCAGCCGGAGGGGGAACACCGGGGAGCTGTTTTTT.

The CDR3, as DNA: TGTGCCAGCAGCGTAGGCCCGCCGGGACAGGGCTCCCCTAATGAAAAACTGTTTTTT. This encodes CASSVGPPGQGSPNEKLFF. The chain carries TRBV9 and TRBJ1-4, with 9 bases aligning to TRBD1. The germline CDR1 and CDR2 sequences are SGDLS and YYNGEE. The CDR3 has 19 amino acids. V lost 0 bases to trimming and J lost 3 bases; unmatched junction nucleotides: 12.

The genes are TRBV13 and TRBJ2-6; 7 positions match TRBD1. Germline loops: CDR1 PRHDT, CDR2 FYEKMQ (reference sequence). This CDR3 spans 18 amino acids. V lost 0 bases, J lost 2 bases, and 7 bases stayed unmatched. CDR3 nucleotide sequence: TGTGCCAGCAGCTTAGGCCTAGGGGGCTATACTGGGGCCAACGTCCTGACTTTC. Residues: CASSLGLGGYTGANVLTF. Full variable domain (remainder filled in from reference TRBV13 and TRBJ2-6): AAGVIQSPRHLIKEKRETATLKCYPIPRHDTVYWYQQGPGQDPQFLISFYEKMQSDKGSIPDRFSAQQFSDYHSELNMSSLELGDSALYFCASSLGLGGYTGANVLTFGAGSRLTVL.

The chain recombines TRBV7-3 with TRBJ2-1, with D possibly TRBD2 on 6 matching bases. The CDR3 sequence is 12 residues long. V gave up 5 bases and J gave up 9 bases, with 11 bases separating them. Germline CDR1 is SGHTA and CDR2 is FQGTGA. CDR3 protein: CASSPRGSEQFF. CDR3 DNA: TGTGCCAGCAGCCCGCGGGGAAGTGAGCAGTTCTTC. Variable domain in full (rest from reference TRBV7-3 and TRBJ2-1): GAGVSQTPSNKVTEKGKYVELRCDPISGHTALYWYRQSLGQGPEFLIYFQGTGAADDSGLPNDRFFAVRPEGSVSTLKIQRTERGDSAVYLCASSPRGSEQFFGPGTRLTVL.

This clone was picked up a small number of times. The rearrangement joins TRBV6-5 to TRBJ1-2; perhaps TRBD1 as D (5 bases). Trimming stripped 6 bases from V and 8 bases from J, with 10 bases between. The CDR3 has 11 residues. Germline V CDR1 and CDR2: MNHEY, SVGAGI. The CDR3: CASRAGWGYTF. Here the CDR3 DNA reads TGTGCCAGCAGGGCAGGGTGGGGCTACACCTTC.

The CDR3 region has the DNA TGTGCCAGCAGTAAACAGGGTAGGTCCTACGAGCAGTACGTC. Amino acids: CASSKQGRSYEQYV. V gene TRBV28 combines with J gene TRBJ2-7; TRBD1 might be the D (6 bases). The V gene lost 5 bases and the J gene lost 1 base, with 12 bases spanning the gap. CDR1 is MDHEN and CDR2 is SYDVKM in the germline V gene. CDR3 length: 14 amino acids.

V usage is TRBV7-3 and J usage is TRBJ2-1; D gene ambiguous. The CDR3 loop spans 13 amino acids. Per the germline V gene, CDR1 is SGHTA and CDR2 is FQGTGA. V shed 5 bases and J shed 0 bases, with 5 bases lying between them. The CDR3 DNA is TGTGCCAGCAGCCCCAGCTCCTACAATGAGCAGTTCTTC. It specifies CASSPSSYNEQFF.

The CDR3 protein is CASSQLGLAGGSFFF. DNA for the CDR3: TGCGCCAGCAGCCAATTGGGACTAGCGGGGGGGAGTTTTTTCTTC. The gene calls are TRBV4-1 and TRBJ2-1, with 16 bases aligning to TRBD2. With 2 bases clipped from V and 16 bases from J, the junction kept 8 bases outside the gene matches. The length of the CDR3 is 15 residues. Germline V gene data show CDR1 as MGHRA and CDR2 as YSYEKL.

The rearrangement uses TRBV9 and TRBJ2-3; 9 bases fit TRBD1. This CDR3 has 17 residues. Germline assignment: CDR1 SGDLS and CDR2 YYNGEE. V lost 1 base, J lost 3 bases, and 9 bases stayed unmatched. CDR3 sequence: CASSVIGTGINTDTQYF. Here the CDR3 DNA reads TGTGCCAGCAGCGTAATAGGGACAGGGATCAATACAGATACGCAGTATTTT.

CDR3 DNA sequence: TGTGCCGGACAGGGACCGAACACTGAAGCTTTCTTT. Encoded protein: CAGQGPNTEAFF. This rearrangement joins TRBV6-5 to TRBJ1-1; 8 bases align to TRBD1. This CDR3 is 12 amino acids long. Trimming removed 11 bases from V and 1 base from J; junction bases left unmatched: 3. CDR1 MNHEY and CDR2 SVGAGI come from the germline V gene.

The rearrangement links TRBV7-3 to TRBJ1-2; no clear D gene. From germline, CDR1 is SGHTA and CDR2 FQGTGA. The ends were cut back, 5 bases at V and 3 bases at J, with 16 bases in the middle. This CDR3 is built from 15 residues. The DNA of the CDR3 is TGTGCCAGCAGCCCCTACCATGGTGAATACTATGGCTACACCTTC. Translated: CASSPYHGEYYGYTF.

V usage is TRBV4-1 and J usage is TRBJ1-2; possibly TRBD1 for D (6 bases). The CDR3 covers 15 residues. The V gene lost 1 base and the J gene lost 4 bases, with 13 bases spanning the gap. In germline, CDR1 is MGHRA, CDR2 YSYEKL. Here the CDR3 reads CASSQVKDSTYGYTF. CDR3 sequence (DNA): TGCGCCAGCAGCCAAGTGAAGGACAGTACCTATGGCTACACCTTC.

The rearrangement links TRBV19 to TRBJ2-2; TRBD2 matches at 7 bases. Trimming at V came to 5 bases and at J to 5 bases, leaving 2 bases not matched to a gene. Germline V CDR1 and CDR2: LNHDA, SQIVND (reference sequence). This CDR3 has 13 amino acids. The CDR3: CASSWTSTGELFF. CDR3 bases: TGTGCCAGTAGTTGGACTAGTACCGGGGAGCTGTTTTTT.

This clone is termed medium-sized. The rearrangement joins TRBV4-1 to TRBJ2-1; 8 positions agree with TRBD2. CDR1 and CDR2 from the germline V gene are MGHRA and YSYEKL. The CDR3 length is 16 residues. J was trimmed by 7 bases and V by 0 bases; bases with no gene match: 8. In nucleotides, the CDR3 is TGCGCCAGCAGCCAAGAACCCCCGGGGGGGCTTAATGAGCAGTTCTTC. Translated, it gives CASSQEPPGGLNEQFF.

V usage is TRBV28 and J usage is TRBJ2-7; 8 bases match TRBD1. The CDR3 spans 14 residues. Germline CDR1 is MDHEN and CDR2 is SYDVKM. Trimming cost V 3 bases and J 3 bases; bases outside gene matches: 4. Here the CDR3 DNA reads TGTGCCAGCAGTTTCGGACAGGGTATCTACGAGCAGTACTTC. Protein: CASSFGQGIYEQYF.

The genes are TRBV10-2 and TRBJ1-6; D remains unclear. CDR1 is WSHSY, CDR2 SAAADI, per germline. The CDR3 extends over 15 amino acids. Trimming shortened V by 2 bases and J by 3 bases, and 8 bases separated the two germline ends. In DNA, the CDR3 is TGCGCCAGCAGTGAGGTGACAATCTATAATTCACCCCTCCACTTT. Encoded protein: CASSEVTIYNSPLHF.

For the CDR3, the DNA is TGTGCCAGCAGTTACGTGAGGGGGCACAGTGAGCAGTTCTTC. Encoded protein: CASSYVRGHSEQFF. The rearrangement links TRBV6-5 to TRBJ2-1, with 7 bases fitting TRBD1. The CDR3 totals 14 residues. V dropped 2 bases and J dropped 9; count of bases not matched to a gene: 7. Germline V gene data show CDR1 as MNHEY and CDR2 as SVGAGI.

By share, this clone counts as medium-sized. This sequence joins TRBV5-4 and TRBJ2-5; 7 positions agree with TRBD2. Losses at the gene ends were 4 bases for V and 2 bases for J; bases not matched to a gene: 8. Germline V gives CDR1 SGHNT, CDR2 YYREEE (reference sequence). The CDR3 length is 15 residues. CDR3 in DNA: TGTGCCAGCAGCCCGGTAGGCGGGGGACAAGAGACCCAGTACTTC. Protein: CASSPVGGGQETQYF.

Here the CDR3 DNA reads TGTGCCAGCAGCTCGGGACGGGGGTACACAGATACGCAGTATTTT. It yields the protein CASSSGRGYTDTQYF. The chain combines TRBV5-4 with TRBJ2-3; TRBD2 might be the D (6 bases). This CDR3 region has 15 residues. The V end lost 3 bases, the J end lost 2 bases, and 13 bases lay between the germline ends. CDR1 and CDR2 from the germline V gene are SGHNT and YYREEE (reference sequence).